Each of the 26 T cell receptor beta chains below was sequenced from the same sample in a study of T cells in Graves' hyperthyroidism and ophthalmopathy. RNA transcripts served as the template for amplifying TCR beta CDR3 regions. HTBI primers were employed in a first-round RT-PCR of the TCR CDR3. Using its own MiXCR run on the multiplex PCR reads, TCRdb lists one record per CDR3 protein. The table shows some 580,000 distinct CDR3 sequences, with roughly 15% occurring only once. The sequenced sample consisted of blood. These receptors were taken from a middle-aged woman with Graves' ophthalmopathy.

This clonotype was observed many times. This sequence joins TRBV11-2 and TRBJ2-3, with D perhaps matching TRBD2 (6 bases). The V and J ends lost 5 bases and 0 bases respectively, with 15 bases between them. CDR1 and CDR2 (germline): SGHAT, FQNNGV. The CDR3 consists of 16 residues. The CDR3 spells CASSPIRGKSTDTQYF. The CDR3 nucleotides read TGTGCCAGCAGCCCTATCCGGGGGAAGAGCACAGATACGCAGTATTTT. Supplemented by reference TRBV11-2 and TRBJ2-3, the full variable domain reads EAGVAQSPRYKIIEKRQSVAFWCNPISGHATLYWYQQILGQGPKLLIQFQNNGVVDDSQLPKDRFSAERLKGVDSTLKIQPAKLEDSAVYLCASSPIRGKSTDTQYFGPGTRLTVL.

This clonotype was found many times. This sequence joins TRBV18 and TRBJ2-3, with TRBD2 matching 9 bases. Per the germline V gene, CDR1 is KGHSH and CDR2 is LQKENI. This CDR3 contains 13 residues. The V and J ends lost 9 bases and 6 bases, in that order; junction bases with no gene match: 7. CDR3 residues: CASRREGLDTQYF. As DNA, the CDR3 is TGTGCCAGTAGGCGGGAGGGCCTTGATACGCAGTATTTT.

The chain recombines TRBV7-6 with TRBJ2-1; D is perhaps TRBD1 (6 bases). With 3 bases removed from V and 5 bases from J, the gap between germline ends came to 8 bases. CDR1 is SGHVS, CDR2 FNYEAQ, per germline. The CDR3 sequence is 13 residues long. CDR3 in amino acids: CASSFGQHNEQFF. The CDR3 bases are TGTGCCAGCAGCTTCGGACAGCACAATGAGCAGTTCTTC.

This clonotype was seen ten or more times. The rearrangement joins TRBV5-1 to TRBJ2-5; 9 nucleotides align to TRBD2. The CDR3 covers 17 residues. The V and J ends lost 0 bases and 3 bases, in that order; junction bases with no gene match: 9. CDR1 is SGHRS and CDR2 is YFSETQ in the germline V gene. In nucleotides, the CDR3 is TGCGCCAGCAGCTTGGGGGTGACTGCGGGAGGGAAAGAGACCCAGTACTTC. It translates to CASSLGVTAGGKETQYF.

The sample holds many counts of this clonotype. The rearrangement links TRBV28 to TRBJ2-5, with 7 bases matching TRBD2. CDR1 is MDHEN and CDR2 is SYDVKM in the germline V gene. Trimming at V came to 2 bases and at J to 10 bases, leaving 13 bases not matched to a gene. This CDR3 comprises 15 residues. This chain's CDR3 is CASSLIPGPAGDQYF. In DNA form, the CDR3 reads TGTGCCAGCAGTTTAATCCCAGGCCCCGCGGGGGACCAGTACTTC.

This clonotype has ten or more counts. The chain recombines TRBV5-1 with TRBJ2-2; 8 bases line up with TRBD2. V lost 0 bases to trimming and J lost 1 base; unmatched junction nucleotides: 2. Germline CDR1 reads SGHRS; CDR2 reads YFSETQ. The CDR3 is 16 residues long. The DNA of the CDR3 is TGCGCCAGCAGCTTGGCAGCGGGAGTGAACACCGGGGAGCTGTTTTTT. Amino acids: CASSLAAGVNTGELFF. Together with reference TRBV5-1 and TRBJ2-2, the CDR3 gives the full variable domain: KAGVTQTPRYLIKTRGQQVTLSCSPISGHRSVSWYQQTPGQGLQFLFEYFSETQRNKGNFPGRFSGRQFSNSRSEMNVSTLELGDSALYLCASSLAAGVNTGELFFGEGSRLTVL.

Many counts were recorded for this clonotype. The CDR3 DNA sequence: TGTGCCTGGACCCTTAATGGGGGGCGAACTGAAGCTTTCTTT. Amino acid sequence: CAWTLNGGRTEAFF. The chain joins TRBV30 to TRBJ1-1, with TRBD1 as a possible D gene (6 bases). CDR3 length: 14 residues. Trimming took off 4 bases at V and 5 bases at J, with 17 bases between the two ends. Germline assignment: CDR1 GTSNPN and CDR2 SVGIG (reference sequence).

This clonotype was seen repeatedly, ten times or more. CDR3 loop: CASSLGIGSSYNEQFF. The CDR3 bases are TGTGCCAGCAGCTTAGGGATAGGTAGCTCCTACAATGAGCAGTTCTTC. The chain uses TRBV11-2 and TRBJ2-1; D not certain. Deletions cut 1 base from V and 0 bases from J, with 10 bases between. Germline V gives CDR1 SGHAT, CDR2 FQNNGV. The CDR3 has 16 amino acids.

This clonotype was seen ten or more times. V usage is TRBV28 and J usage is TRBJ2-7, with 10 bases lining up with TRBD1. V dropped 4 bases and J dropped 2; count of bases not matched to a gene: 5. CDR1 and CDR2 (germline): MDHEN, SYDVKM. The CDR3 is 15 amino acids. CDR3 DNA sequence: TGTGCCAGCAGTTCTCCGGGACAGGGGACCTACGAGCAGTACTTC. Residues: CASSSPGQGTYEQYF. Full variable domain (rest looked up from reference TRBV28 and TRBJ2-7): DVKVTQSSRYLVKRTGEKVFLECVQDMDHENMFWYRQDPGLGLRLIYFSYDVKMKEKGDIPEGYSVSREKKERFSLILESASTNQTSMYLCASSSPGQGTYEQYFGPGTRLTVT.

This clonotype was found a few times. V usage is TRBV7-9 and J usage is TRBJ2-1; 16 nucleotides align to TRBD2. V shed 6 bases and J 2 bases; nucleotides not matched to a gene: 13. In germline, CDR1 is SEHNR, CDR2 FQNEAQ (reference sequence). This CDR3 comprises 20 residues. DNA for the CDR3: TGTGCCAGCAGGAAAAGCGGGGGACTAGCGGGAGGGCCGGCCTACAATGAGCAGTTCTTC. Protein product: CASRKSGGLAGGPAYNEQFF.

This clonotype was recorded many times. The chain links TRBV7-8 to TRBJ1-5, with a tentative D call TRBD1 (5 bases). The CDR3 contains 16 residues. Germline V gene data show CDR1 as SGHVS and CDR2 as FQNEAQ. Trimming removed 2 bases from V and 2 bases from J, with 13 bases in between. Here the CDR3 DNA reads TGTGCCAGCAGCTTATCGCAAGTGGGGGGCAATCAGCCCCAGCATTTT. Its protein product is CASSLSQVGGNQPQHF.

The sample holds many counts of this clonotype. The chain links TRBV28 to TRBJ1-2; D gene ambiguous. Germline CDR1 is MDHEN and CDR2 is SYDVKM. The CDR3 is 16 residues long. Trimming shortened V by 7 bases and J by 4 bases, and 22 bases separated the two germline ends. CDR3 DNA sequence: TGTGCCAGCACCCCCGAAGTGGGAAAAAGGTCCTATGGCTACACCTTC. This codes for CASTPEVGKRSYGYTF.

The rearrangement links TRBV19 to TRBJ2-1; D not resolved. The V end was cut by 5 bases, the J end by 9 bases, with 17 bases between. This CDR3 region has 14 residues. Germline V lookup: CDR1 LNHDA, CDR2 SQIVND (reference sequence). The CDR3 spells CASSLFGALGEQFF. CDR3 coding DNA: TGTGCCAGTAGTTTGTTCGGTGCCCTGGGTGAGCAGTTCTTC.

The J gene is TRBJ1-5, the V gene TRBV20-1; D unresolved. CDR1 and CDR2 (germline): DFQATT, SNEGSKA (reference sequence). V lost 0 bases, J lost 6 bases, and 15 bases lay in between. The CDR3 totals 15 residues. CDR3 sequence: CSARDSGGDSQPQHF. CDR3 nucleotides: TGCAGTGCTAGAGATTCTGGCGGGGATAGTCAGCCCCAGCATTTT.

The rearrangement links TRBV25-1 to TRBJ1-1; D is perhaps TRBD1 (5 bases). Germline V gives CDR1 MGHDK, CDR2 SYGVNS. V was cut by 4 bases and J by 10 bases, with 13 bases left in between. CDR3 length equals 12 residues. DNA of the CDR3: TGTGCCAGCAGTGCGGTGCCAGGGAGAGCTTTCTTT. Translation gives CASSAVPGRAFF.

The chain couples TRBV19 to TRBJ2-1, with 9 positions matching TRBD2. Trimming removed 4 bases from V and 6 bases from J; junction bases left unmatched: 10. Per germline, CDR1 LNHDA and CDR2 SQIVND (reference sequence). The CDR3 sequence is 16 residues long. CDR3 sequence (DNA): TGTGCCAGTAGTAAGCCTGGAGCGGGGGGAGGCAATGAGCAGTTCTTC. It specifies CASSKPGAGGGNEQFF.

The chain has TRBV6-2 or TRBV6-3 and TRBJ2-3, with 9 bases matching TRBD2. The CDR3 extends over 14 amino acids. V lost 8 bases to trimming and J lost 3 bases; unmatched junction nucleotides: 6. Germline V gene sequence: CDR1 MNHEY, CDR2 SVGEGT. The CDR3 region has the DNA TGTGCCAGCCTGGCGCGGGGGGGAACAGATACGCAGTATTTT. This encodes CASLARGGTDTQYF.

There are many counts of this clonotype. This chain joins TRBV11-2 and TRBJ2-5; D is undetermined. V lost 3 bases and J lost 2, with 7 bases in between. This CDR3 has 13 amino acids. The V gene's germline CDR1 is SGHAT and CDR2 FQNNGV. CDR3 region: CASSFAEQETQYF. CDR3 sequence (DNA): TGTGCCAGCAGCTTTGCGGAGCAAGAGACCCAGTACTTC.

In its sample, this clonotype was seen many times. CDR3 protein: CASSSDRGIDEQYF. Here the CDR3 DNA reads TGTGCCAGCAGTAGCGACAGGGGGATCGACGAGCAGTACTTC. The rearrangement links TRBV2 to TRBJ2-7, with TRBD1 matching over 9 bases. Trimming cost V 5 bases and J 5 bases; bases outside gene matches: 7. From germline, CDR1 is SNHLY and CDR2 FYNNEI. The CDR3 has 14 residues.

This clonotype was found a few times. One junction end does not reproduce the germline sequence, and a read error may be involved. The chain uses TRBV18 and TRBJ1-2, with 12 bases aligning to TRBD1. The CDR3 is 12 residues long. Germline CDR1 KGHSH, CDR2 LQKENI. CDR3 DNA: TGTGCCAGCTCACCCGGGACAGGGGGCTTCTCCTTC. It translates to CASSPGTGGFSF.

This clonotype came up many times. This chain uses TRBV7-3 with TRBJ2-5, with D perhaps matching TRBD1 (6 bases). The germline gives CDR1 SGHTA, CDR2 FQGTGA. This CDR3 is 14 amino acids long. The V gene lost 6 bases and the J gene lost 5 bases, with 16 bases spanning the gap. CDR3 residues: CASSATGQKETQYF. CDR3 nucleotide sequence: TGTGCCAGCAGTGCGACAGGTCAAAAGGAGACCCAGTACTTC.

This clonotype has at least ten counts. The CDR3 DNA sequence: TGTGCCTGGTTTATGGTGAACACTGAAGCTTTCTTT. Translation gives CAWFMVNTEAFF. The chain is built from TRBV30 and TRBJ1-1; no clear D gene. CDR3 length: 12 amino acids. Trimming took 5 bases from V and 0 from J, leaving 7 bases between them. CDR1 is GTSNPN, CDR2 SVGIG, per germline (reference sequence).

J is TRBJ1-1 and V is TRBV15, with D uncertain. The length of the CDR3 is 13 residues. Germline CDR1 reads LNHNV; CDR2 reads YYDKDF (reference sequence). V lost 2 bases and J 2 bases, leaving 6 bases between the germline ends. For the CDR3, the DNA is TGTGCCACCAGCAGAAATTTTAACACTGAAGCTTTCTTT. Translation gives CATSRNFNTEAFF.

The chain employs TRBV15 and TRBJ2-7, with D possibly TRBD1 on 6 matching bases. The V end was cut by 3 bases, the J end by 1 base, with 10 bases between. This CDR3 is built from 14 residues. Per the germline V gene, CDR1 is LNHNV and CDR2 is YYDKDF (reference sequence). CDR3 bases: TGTGCCACCAGCAGCGAAGGACAGTCCTACGAGCAGTACTTC. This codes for CATSSEGQSYEQYF.

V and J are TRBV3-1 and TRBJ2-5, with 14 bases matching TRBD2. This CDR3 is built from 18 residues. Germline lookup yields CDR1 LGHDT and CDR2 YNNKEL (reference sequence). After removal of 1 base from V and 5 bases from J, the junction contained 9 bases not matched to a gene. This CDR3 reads CASSQGRLAGGPSETQYF. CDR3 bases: TGTGCCAGCAGCCAAGGCCGACTAGCGGGGGGGCCGTCTGAGACCCAGTACTTC.

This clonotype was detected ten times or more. CDR3 DNA sequence: TGTGCCAGCAGCTTAGGCGCCGTAGACGAGCCCCAGCATTTT. It yields the protein CASSLGAVDEPQHF. The chain is built from TRBV7-8 and TRBJ1-5; D is uncertain. This CDR3 is built from 14 residues. Per germline, CDR1 SGHVS and CDR2 FQNEAQ. Trimming cost V 1 base and J 8 bases, with 12 bases left between them.